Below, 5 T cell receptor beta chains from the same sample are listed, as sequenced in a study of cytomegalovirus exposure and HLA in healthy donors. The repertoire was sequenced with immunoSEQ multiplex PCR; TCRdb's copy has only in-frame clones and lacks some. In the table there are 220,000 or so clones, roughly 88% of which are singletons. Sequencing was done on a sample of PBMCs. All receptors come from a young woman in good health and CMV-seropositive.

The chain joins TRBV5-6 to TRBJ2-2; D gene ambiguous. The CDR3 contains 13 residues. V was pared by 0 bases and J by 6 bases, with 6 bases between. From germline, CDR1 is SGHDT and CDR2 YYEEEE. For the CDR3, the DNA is TGTGCCAGCAGCTTGGCTACAGCCGGGGAGCTGTTTTTT. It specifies CASSLATAGELFF.

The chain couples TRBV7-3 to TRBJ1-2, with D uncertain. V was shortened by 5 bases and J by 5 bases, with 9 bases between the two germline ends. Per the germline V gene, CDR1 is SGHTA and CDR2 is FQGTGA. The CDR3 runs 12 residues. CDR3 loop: CASSPRKYGYTF. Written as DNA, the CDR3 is TGTGCCAGCAGCCCCCGCAAATATGGCTACACCTTC.

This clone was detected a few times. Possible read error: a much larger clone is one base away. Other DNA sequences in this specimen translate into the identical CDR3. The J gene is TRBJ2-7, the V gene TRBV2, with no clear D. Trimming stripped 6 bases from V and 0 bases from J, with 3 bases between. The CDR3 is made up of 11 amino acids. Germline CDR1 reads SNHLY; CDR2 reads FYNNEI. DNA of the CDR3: TGTGCCAGCAGACTCTCCTACGAGCAGTACTTC. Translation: CASRLSYEQYF.

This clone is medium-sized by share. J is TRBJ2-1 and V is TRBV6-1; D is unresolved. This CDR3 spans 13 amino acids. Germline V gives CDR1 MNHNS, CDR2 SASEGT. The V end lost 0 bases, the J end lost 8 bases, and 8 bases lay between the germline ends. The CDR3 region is CASSEAERDEQFF. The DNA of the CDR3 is TGTGCCAGCAGTGAAGCAGAAAGGGATGAGCAGTTCTTC.

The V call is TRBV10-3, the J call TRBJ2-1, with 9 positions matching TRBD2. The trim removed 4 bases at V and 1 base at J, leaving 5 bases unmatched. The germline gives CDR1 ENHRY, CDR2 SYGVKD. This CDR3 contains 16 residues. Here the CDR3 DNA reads TGTGCCATCAGTGGGAAGCTAGCGGGGTCCTACAATGAGCAGTTCTTC. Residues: CAISGKLAGSYNEQFF.